These T cell receptor beta chains were read from a single sample in a study of PD-L1 blockade in urothelial cancer. Some clones are missing from TCRdb's copy, which holds only in-frame ones; the method was immunoSEQ multiplex PCR. The top ten clones hold around 0.92% of a sample with approximately 100,000 clones, around 90% of them seen once. Source: PBMCs, taken around atezolizumab (anti-PD-L1) treatment. The receptor set was obtained from a woman of 80 years or more with urothelial cancer. CDR3s include the opening cysteine and the closing phenylalanine or tryptophan. D genes are given only for firm matches. Clone size is shown for a subset of rows, as once, few, many or a class of expanded clone.

V gene	clone size	J gene	D gene	CDR3 protein	CDR3 DNA
TRBV2	few	TRBJ1-1	.	CASRVGGTDTEAFF	TGTGCCAGCAGGGTTGGAGGGACCGACACTGAAGCTTTCTTT
TRBV10-3	once	TRBJ1-1	.	CAISESNQGMVAEAFF	TGTGCCATCAGTGAGTCCAACCAGGGCATGGTTGCTGAAGCTTTCTTT
TRBV5-1	.	TRBJ2-1	TRBD2	CASSFRTSEYNEQFF	TGCGCCAGCAGTTTCCGGACTAGCGAATACAATGAGCAGTTCTTC
TRBV19	.	TRBJ1-1	.	CASSTDSRTEAFF	TGTGCCAGTAGTACCGACAGCCGCACTGAAGCTTTCTTT
TRBV6-6	once	TRBJ1-1	.	CASSPYTANTEAFF	TGTGCCAGCAGCCCGTACACAGCGAACACTGAAGCTTTCTTT
TRBV19	.	TRBJ1-1	TRBD1	CASSVRTGTGAEAFF	TGTGCCAGTAGTGTAAGAACCGGGACAGGGGCTGAAGCTTTCTTT
TRBV5-1	.	TRBJ2-7	TRBD1	CASSKDRVNEQYF	TGCGCCAGCAGCAAGGACAGGGTCAACGAGCAGTACTTC
TRBV2	.	TRBJ2-7	TRBD2	CASRDPMGGLAGFDEQYF	TGTGCCAGCAGAGACCCCATGGGAGGACTAGCGGGATTTGACGAGCAGTACTTC
TRBV7-9	.	TRBJ2-2	TRBD2	CASSSGLTTGELFF	TGTGCCAGCAGCTCGGGACTAACCACCGGGGAGCTGTTTTTT
TRBV7-8	.	TRBJ1-2	TRBD1	CASGPGGFSGYTF	TGTGCCAGCGGCCCAGGGGGATTCTCTGGCTACACCTTC
TRBV6-5	.	TRBJ1-1	.	CASRQTRTEAFF	TGTGCCAGCAGACAGACGAGAACTGAAGCTTTCTTT
TRBV4-1	.	TRBJ2-2	.	CASSKLTVGELFF	TGCGCCAGCAGCAAGCTGACAGTCGGGGAGCTGTTTTTT
TRBV7-9	.	TRBJ1-1	.	CASSLGPTGRMANTEAFF	TGTGCCAGCAGCTTAGGCCCTACTGGCAGGATGGCGAACACTGAAGCTTTCTTT
TRBV5-1	once	TRBJ1-4	TRBD1	CASSSTGGNEKLFF	TGCGCCAGCAGCTCAACAGGGGGGAATGAAAAACTGTTTTTT
TRBV7-8	.	TRBJ1-2	.	CASTIDQGAGYTF	TGTGCCAGCACCATTGACCAGGGTGCTGGCTACACCTTC
TRBV6-1	.	TRBJ2-7	.	CASSDHLRVEQYF	TGTGCCAGCAGTGATCACCTACGGGTCGAGCAGTACTTC
TRBV30	.	TRBJ1-1	TRBD1	CAWRAGTGLTEAFF	TGTGCCTGGAGAGCCGGGACAGGGCTCACTGAAGCTTTCTTT
TRBV9	.	TRBJ1-1	TRBD1	CASSTGQGNTEAFF	TGTGCCAGCAGCACGGGACAGGGGAACACTGAAGCTTTCTTT
TRBV6-1	.	TRBJ2-5	.	CASSARGAVETQYF	TGTGCCAGCAGTGCAAGGGGTGCGGTAGAGACCCAGTACTTC
TRBV6-6	.	TRBJ2-5	.	CASTLGRGMIETQYF	TGTGCCAGCACCCTCGGGCGCGGGATGATCGAGACCCAGTACTTC
TRBV28	.	TRBJ1-2	TRBD1	CASSTQGAQGYTF	TGTGCCAGCAGTACACAGGGGGCGCAGGGCTACACCTTC
TRBV7-2	.	TRBJ2-1	TRBD1	CASSEDRESEQFF	TGTGCCAGCAGCGAAGACAGGGAAAGTGAGCAGTTCTTC
TRBV6-1	.	TRBJ2-1	.	CASSERGDFSYNEQFF	TGTGCCAGCAGTGAAAGAGGGGACTTCTCCTACAATGAGCAGTTCTTC
TRBV15	.	TRBJ2-5	.	CATSRDRSGGETQYF	TGTGCCACCAGCAGAGATCGGTCAGGGGGGGAGACCCAGTACTTC
TRBV30	once	TRBJ1-2	TRBD1	CAWRDRRTGGLSNYGYTF	TGTGCCTGGAGAGATCGAAGGACAGGAGGGTTGTCTAACTATGGCTACACCTTC
TRBV9	.	TRBJ2-7	.	CASSVGRTSYEQYF	TGTGCCAGCAGCGTAGGGAGGACTTCCTACGAGCAGTACTTC
TRBV19	.	TRBJ2-1	.	CASSIGGGDEQFF	TGTGCCAGTAGTATAGGAGGGGGTGATGAGCAGTTCTTC
TRBV25-1	once	TRBJ1-1	.	CASSWGGTEAFF	TGTGCCAGCAGCTGGGGGGGTACTGAAGCTTTCTTT
TRBV18	.	TRBJ2-1	.	CASSPPGGSSYNEQFF	TGTGCCAGCTCACCACCAGGAGGTAGCTCCTACAATGAGCAGTTCTTC
TRBV4-1	few	TRBJ2-2	TRBD2	CASRTSGSAGGELFF	TGCGCCAGTAGGACTAGCGGGAGCGCAGGCGGGGAGCTGTTTTTT
TRBV27	.	TRBJ1-1	TRBD1	CASRDTGGVTEAFF	TGTGCCAGCAGGGATACAGGGGGCGTTACTGAAGCTTTCTTT
TRBV6-1	.	TRBJ1-5	.	CASSEGTVNSQPQHF	TGTGCCAGCAGTGAAGGGACAGTAAACTCTCAGCCCCAGCATTTT
TRBV29-1	.	TRBJ2-1	TRBD2	CSVGPSGILEQFF	TGCAGCGTTGGACCTAGCGGGATCCTTGAGCAGTTCTTC
TRBV28	.	TRBJ1-5	.	CASRTPGGGNQPQHF	TGTGCCAGCAGAACGCCCGGAGGGGGCAATCAGCCCCAGCATTTT
TRBV7-3	.	TRBJ2-1	.	CASSLGGGSYNEQFF	TGTGCCAGCAGCTTAGGGGGCGGGAGCTACAATGAGCAGTTCTTC
TRBV6-1	.	TRBJ1-1	.	CASSSWGGFTEAFF	TGTGCCAGCAGTTCCTGGGGGGGATTCACTGAAGCTTTCTTT
TRBV5-5	.	TRBJ1-5	TRBD1	CASSSGTGDVRAQHF	TGTGCCAGCAGCTCGGGGACAGGCGATGTTAGGGCCCAGCATTTT